The T cell receptor beta chain described here comes from a study of blood T cell repertoires in COVID-19. In the study overall: COVID-19 samples from acute and convalescent phases originated in the United States, Italy and Spain. T cells, B-cell-depleted T cells, or PBMCs provided the cDNA or gDNA that served as material.

Study processing details: Reference gene primer amplification gave nucleated cell count estimates. This table comes from immunoSEQ multiplex PCR, and its TCRdb copy is limited to in-frame clones, with some not included. The DNA was the basis for D and trimming; V, J and clone size are from that table. The profile shows about 110,000 clones, around 89% of them singletons. The CDR3 length is 16 residues. Germline V gene sequence: CDR1 SGHDT, CDR2 YYEEEE. The ends lost 2 bases at V and 4 bases at J; junction bases unmatched: 9. Sequenced: peripheral blood. The J gene is TRBJ1-2, the V gene TRBV5-6, with 9 bases fitting TRBD1. The TCR sequence derives from a woman aged 45-59 years with acute or convalescent COVID-19. The CDR3 DNA reads as TGTGCCAGCAGCTTTAAGGACAGGGGAATTCCCTATGGCTACACCTTC. Translation: CASSFKDRGIPYGYTF.